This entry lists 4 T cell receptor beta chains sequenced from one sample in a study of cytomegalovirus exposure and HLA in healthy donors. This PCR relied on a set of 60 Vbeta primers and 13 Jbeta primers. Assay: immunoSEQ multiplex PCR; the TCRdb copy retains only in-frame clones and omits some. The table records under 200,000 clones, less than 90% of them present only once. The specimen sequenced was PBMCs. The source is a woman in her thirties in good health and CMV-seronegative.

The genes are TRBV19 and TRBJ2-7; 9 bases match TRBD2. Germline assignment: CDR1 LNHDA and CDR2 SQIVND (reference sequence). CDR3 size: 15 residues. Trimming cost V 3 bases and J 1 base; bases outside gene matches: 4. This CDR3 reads CASSIGLAGSYEQYF. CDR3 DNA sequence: TGTGCCAGTAGTATTGGGCTAGCGGGATCCTACGAGCAGTACTTC.

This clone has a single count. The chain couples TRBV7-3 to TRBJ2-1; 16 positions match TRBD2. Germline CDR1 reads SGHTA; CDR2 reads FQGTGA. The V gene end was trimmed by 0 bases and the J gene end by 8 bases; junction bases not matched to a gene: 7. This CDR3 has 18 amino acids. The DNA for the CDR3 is TGTGCCAGCAGCTTAACTCCGGGACTAGCGGGAGGGCCTCATGAGCAGTTCTTC. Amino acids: CASSLTPGLAGGPHEQFF. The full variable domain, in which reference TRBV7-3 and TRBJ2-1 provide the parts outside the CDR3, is GAGVSQTPSNKVTEKGKYVELRCDPISGHTALYWYRQSLGQGPEFLIYFQGTGAADDSGLPNDRFFAVRPEGSVSTLKIQRTERGDSAVYLCASSLTPGLAGGPHEQFFGPGTRLTVL.

The CDR3 DNA follows: TGTGCCAGCAGCCCCACGGGGGGCGGGTCCCAAGAGACCCAGTACTTC. Translation gives CASSPTGGGSQETQYF. The chain recombines TRBV9 with TRBJ2-5, with D possibly TRBD2 on 7 matching bases. Germline V lookup: CDR1 SGDLS, CDR2 YYNGEE. V was clipped by 4 bases and J by 1 base, with 17 bases between them. This CDR3 spans 16 amino acids.

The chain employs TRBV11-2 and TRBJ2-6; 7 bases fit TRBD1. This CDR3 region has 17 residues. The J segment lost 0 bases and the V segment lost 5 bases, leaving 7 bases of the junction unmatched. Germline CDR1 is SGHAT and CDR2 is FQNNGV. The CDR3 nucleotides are TGTGCCAGCAGCCCGGACAGGTGGTCCTCTGGGGCCAACGTCCTGACTTTC. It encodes CASSPDRWSSGANVLTF.